This T cell receptor beta chain appears in the sequencing data of a study of blood T cell repertoires in COVID-19. In the study overall: Sources were T cells, B-cell-depleted T cells, or PBMCs; the material itself was cDNA or gDNA.

Germline V gives CDR1 SGHRS, CDR2 YFSETQ. Trimming shortened V by 2 bases and J by 5 bases, and 8 bases separated the two germline ends. This CDR3 is 13 amino acids long. Only in-frame clones appear in the TCRdb table, and some are missing; sequencing was by immunoSEQ multiplex PCR. Among over 250,000 clones, around 90% were seen once, and the ten largest hold roughly 2%. This receptor was taken from an older woman in a cohort exposed to, infected with or recovered from COVID-19 (not recorded which). The source material was PBMCs or T cells enriched from blood (not recorded which). This chain connects TRBV5-1 to TRBJ2-1; D perhaps matches TRBD1 (6 bases). CDR3 in amino acids: CASSFSGDNEQFF. DNA for the CDR3: TGCGCCAGCAGCTTTTCAGGGGACAATGAGCAGTTCTTC.